This TCR beta chain was recorded in a study of blood T cell repertoires in COVID-19. In the study overall: Samples representing acute and convalescent COVID-19 were sourced from the United States, Italy and Spain. Sources were T cells, B-cell-depleted T cells, or PBMCs; the material itself was cDNA or gDNA.

The sample holds one count of this clone. The germline gives CDR1 LGHDT, CDR2 YNNKEL (reference sequence). CDR3 length: 15 amino acids. V was shortened by 4 bases and J by 0 bases, with 10 bases between the two germline ends. Per the original methods: Researchers report that nucleated cell counts were estimated from reference gene primer amplification. TCRdb keeps only in-frame clones here, not all; method: immunoSEQ multiplex PCR. V, J and clone size reflect that table, while D and trimming were determined from the DNA. The sample includes roughly 250,000 clones, more than 75% of them seen just once.

Sequenced sample: peripheral blood. This rearrangement joins TRBV3-1 (or the pseudogene TRBV3-2) to TRBJ2-1; a weak D match, TRBD2 (6 bases). The clonotype originates from a woman in her fifties or sixties with active or convalescent COVID-19. The CDR3 sequence: CASSRGTFSYNEQFF. The CDR3 DNA reads TGTGCCAGCAGCCGGGGGACTTTCTCCTACAATGAGCAGTTCTTC.